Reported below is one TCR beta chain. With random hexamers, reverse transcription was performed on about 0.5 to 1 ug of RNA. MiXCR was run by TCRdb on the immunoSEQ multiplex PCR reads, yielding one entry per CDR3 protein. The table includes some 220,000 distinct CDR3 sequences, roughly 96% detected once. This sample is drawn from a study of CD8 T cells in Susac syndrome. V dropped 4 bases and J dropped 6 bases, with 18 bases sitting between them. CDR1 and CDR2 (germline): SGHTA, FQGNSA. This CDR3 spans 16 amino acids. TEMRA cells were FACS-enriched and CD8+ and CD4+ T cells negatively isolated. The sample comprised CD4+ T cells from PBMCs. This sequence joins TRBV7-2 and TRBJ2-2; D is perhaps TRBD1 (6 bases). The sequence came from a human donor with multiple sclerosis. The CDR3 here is CASSSYPRGAAGELFF. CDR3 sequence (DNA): TGTGCCAGCAGCTCCTACCCCAGGGGAGCGGCCGGGGAGCTGTTTTTT.